Reported below is one TCR beta chain. Its antigen is currently unknown. At one end the junction does not follow the germline gene, possibly because of a read error. This record comes from a study of breast tumors, draining lymph nodes, adjacent tissues. TCRdb called the multiplex PCR reads again in MiXCR, with one record for every CDR3 protein. Altogether some 140,000 distinct CDR3 sequences are present, around 21% being singletons, with the ten largest covering about 2.2%. Axillary draining lymph nodes of breast cancer patients supplied the node samples. There are 14 residues in the CDR3. Germline-derived CDR1 and CDR2 are SGHDT and YYEEEE. Points from the study as a whole: Tumor and nontumor repertoires were significantly more similar in luminal-like than in basal-like breast cancer. Tumors had less TCR diversity than lymph nodes, more than nontumor tissue.

This sequence joins TRBV5-6 and TRBJ2-1, with 10 bases lining up with TRBD1. Material for sequencing was axillary lymph node tissue. The source is a female donor with breast cancer. Some clones in this sample may be carry-over from other donors' samples. CDR3 amino acids: CASSLGQGAWERFF. CDR3 nucleotide sequence: TGTGCCAGCAGCTTGGGACAGGGGGCCTGGGAGCGGTTCTTC.